This TCR beta chain was documented in a study of CD8 T cells in Susac syndrome. Those who served as multiple sclerosis controls were treatment-naive patients with stable or active relapsing-remitting disease. RNA was extracted with the RNeasy kit, and a quantity of roughly 0.5 to 1 ug was reverse transcribed using random hexamers. TCRdb reprocessed the immunoSEQ multiplex PCR reads via MiXCR and lists one record per CDR3 protein. The sample carries approximately 130,000 distinct CDR3 sequences, under 95% recorded once. Between the trimmed V and J ends, which lost 4 bases and 3 bases, there was a span of 15 bases. Germline loops: CDR1 LGHDT, CDR2 YNNKEL (reference sequence). The CDR3 is 15 amino acids.

The source of this sequence is a human donor with multiple sclerosis. The chain joins TRBV3-1 to TRBJ1-2; perhaps TRBD1 as D (5 bases). The sequenced material came from CD8+ T cells from PBMCs. CDR3 sequence reads: CASSLGLGDYYGYTF. CDR3 coding DNA: TGTGCCAGCAGCCTTGGATTAGGGGACTACTATGGCTACACCTTC.